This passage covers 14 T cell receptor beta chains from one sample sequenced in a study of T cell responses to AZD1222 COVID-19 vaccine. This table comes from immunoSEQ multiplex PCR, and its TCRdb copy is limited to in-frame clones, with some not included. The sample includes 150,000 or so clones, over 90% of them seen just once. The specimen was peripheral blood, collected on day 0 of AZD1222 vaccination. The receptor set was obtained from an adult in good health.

In nucleotides, the CDR3 is TGTGCCAGCAACCGTCTAGAGACCCAGTACTTC. As protein: CASNRLETQYF. V is TRBV6-5 and J is TRBJ2-5; D ambiguous. The CDR3 runs to 11 residues. Germline CDR1 and CDR2: MNHEY and SVGAGI. V lost 7 bases and J lost 4, with 7 bases in between.

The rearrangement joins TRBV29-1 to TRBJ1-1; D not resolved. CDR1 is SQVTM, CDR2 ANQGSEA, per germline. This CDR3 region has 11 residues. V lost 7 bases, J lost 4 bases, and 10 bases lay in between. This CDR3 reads CSGKTGTEAFF. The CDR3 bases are TGCAGCGGCAAGACGGGCACTGAAGCTTTCTTT.

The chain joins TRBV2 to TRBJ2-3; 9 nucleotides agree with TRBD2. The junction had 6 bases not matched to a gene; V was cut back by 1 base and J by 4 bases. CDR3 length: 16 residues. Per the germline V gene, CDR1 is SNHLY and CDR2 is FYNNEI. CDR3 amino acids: CASSEEAGGPPDTQYF. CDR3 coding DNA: TGTGCCAGCAGTGAAGAGGCGGGAGGGCCCCCAGATACGCAGTATTTT.

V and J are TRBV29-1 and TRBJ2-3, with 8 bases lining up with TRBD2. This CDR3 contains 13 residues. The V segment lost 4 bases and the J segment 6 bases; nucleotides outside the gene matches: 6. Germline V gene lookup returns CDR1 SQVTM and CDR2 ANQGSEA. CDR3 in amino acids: CSVGGLAPDTQYF. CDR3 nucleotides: TGCAGCGTTGGAGGACTAGCTCCGGATACGCAGTATTTT.

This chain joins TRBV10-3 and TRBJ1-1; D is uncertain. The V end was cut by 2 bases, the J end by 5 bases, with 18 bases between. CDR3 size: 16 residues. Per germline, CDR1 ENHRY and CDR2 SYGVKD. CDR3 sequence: CAISEGRNSPRTEAFF. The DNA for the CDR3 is TGTGCCATCAGTGAGGGGAGGAACAGTCCACGAACTGAAGCTTTCTTT.

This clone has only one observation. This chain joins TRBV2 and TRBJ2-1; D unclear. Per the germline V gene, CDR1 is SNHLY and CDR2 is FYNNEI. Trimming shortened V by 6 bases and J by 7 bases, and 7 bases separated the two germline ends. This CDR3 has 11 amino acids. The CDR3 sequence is CASSAGNEQFF. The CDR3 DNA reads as TGTGCCAGCAGCGCCGGGAATGAGCAGTTCTTC.

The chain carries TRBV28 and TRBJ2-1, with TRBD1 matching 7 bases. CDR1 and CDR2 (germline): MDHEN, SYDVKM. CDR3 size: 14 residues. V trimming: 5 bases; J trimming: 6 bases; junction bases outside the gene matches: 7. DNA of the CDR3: TGTGCCAGCAGTCCAAGACGACAGGGCAATGAGCAGTTCTTC. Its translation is CASSPRRQGNEQFF.

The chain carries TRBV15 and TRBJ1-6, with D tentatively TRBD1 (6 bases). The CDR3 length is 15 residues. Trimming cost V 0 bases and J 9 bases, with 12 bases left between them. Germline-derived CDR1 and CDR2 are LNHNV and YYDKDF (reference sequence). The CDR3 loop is CATSRDRGGTSPLHF. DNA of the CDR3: TGTGCCACCAGCAGAGATCGAGGGGGGACTTCACCCCTCCACTTT. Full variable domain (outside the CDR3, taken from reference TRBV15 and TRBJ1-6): DAMVIQNPRYQVTQFGKPVTLSCSQTLNHNVMYWYQQKSSQAPKLLFHYYDKDFNNEADTPDNFQSRRPNTSFCFLDIRSPGLGDTAMYLCATSRDRGGTSPLHFGNGTRLTVT.

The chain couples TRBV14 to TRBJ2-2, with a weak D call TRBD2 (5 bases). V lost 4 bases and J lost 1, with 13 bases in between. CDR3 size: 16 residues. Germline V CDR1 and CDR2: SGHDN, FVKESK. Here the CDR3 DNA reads TGTGCCAGCAGCCCGAGGGCATACGTGAACACCGGGGAGCTGTTTTTT. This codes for CASSPRAYVNTGELFF.

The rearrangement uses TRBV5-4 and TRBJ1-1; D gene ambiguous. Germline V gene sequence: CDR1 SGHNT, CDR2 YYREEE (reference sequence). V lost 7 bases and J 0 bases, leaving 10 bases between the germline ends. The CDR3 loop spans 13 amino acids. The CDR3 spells CASSLEVNTEAFF. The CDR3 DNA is TGTGCCAGCTCACTTGAAGTGAACACTGAAGCTTTCTTT.

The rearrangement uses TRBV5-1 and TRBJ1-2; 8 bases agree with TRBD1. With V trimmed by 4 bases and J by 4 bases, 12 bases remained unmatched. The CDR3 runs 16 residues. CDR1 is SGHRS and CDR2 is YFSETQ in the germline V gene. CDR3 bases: TGCGCCAGCAGCCCACCCCTCGGACAGGGTCGCTATGGCTACACCTTC. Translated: CASSPPLGQGRYGYTF.

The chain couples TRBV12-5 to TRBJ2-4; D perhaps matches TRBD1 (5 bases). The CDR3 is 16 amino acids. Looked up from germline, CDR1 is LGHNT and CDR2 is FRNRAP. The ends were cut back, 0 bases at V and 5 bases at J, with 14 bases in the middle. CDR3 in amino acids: CASGLVPMGRENIQYF. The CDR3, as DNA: TGTGCTAGTGGTTTGGTACCGATGGGGCGAGAAAACATTCAGTACTTC. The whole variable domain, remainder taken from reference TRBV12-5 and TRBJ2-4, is DARVTQTPRHKVTEMGQEVTMRCQPILGHNTVFWYRQTMMQGLELLAYFRNRAPLDDSGMPKDRFSAEMPDATLATLKIQPSEPRDSAVYFCASGLVPMGRENIQYFGAGTRLSVL.

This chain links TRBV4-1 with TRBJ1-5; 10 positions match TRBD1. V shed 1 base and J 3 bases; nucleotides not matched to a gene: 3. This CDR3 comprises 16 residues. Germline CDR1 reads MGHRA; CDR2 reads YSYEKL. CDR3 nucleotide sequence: TGCGCCAGCAGCCAAGTCGGGACAGGGGACAATCAGCCCCAGCATTTT. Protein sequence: CASSQVGTGDNQPQHF.

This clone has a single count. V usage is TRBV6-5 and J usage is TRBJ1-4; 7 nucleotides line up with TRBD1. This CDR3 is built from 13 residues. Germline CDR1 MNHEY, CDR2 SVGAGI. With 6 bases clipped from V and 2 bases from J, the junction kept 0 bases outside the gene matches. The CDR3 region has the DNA TGTGCCAGCAGCAGGGGGACTAATGAAAAACTGTTTTTT. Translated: CASSRGTNEKLFF.